This TCR beta chain was sequenced for a study of blood T cell repertoires in COVID-19. This table comes from immunoSEQ multiplex PCR, and its TCRdb copy is limited to in-frame clones, with some not included. The sample carries just over 250,000 clones, 80% to 90% recorded once. In germline, CDR1 is MNHNS, CDR2 SASEGT. J was trimmed by 5 bases and V by 1 base; bases with no gene match: 7. This CDR3 spans 16 amino acids. Living in about two dozen US areas, the participants were between roughly 18 and 90 years of age. This chain links TRBV6-1 with TRBJ1-5, with 8 bases identical to TRBD1. The TCR originated in a man aged 25 to 40 with acute COVID-19. The sequencing input was PBMCs or T cells enriched from blood (not recorded which). In nucleotides, the CDR3 is TGTGCCAGCAGTGAAGAAGGACAGGGATGGCATCAGCCCCAGCATTTT. Protein sequence: CASSEEGQGWHQPQHF.